This section outlines one T cell receptor (beta chain) sequence together with its context. Its antigen is not identified. This sample was taken from a study of beta chain features in type 1 diabetes. The authors reverse transcribed all of the isolated RNA, so sequencing captured expressed TCRB transcripts. TCRdb's table, derived via immunoSEQ multiplex PCR, lists solely in-frame clones and lacks some. The table records more than 20,000 clones, roughly two thirds of them present only once. Staining for CD45RO/CCR7/CD25/CD127/CD95/CD27 allowed sorting of CD4+ naive, central memory, regulatory and stem cell-like memory cells. Study conclusions and caveats: Moderate yet significant TCRB CDR3 shortening was seen in Type 1 diabetes patients in all four CD4+ subsets.

Germline CDR1 reads LGHNA; CDR2 reads YNFKEQ. This CDR3 is 13 amino acids long. The V gene lost 4 bases and the J gene lost 4 bases, with 8 bases spanning the gap. The chain employs TRBV4-2 and TRBJ1-5; D remains unclear. Sequenced sample: Tregs from blood. The clonotype was recovered from a woman aged 40 to 50 in good health. CDR3 sequence (DNA): TGTGCCAGCAGCCTGAGTAAGAATCAGCCCCAGCATTTT. Residues: CASSLSKNQPQHF.